A selection of T cell receptor beta chains follows, all from one sample in a study of OX40 agonist ivuxolimab in advanced cancers. TCRdb's table, derived via immunoSEQ multiplex PCR, lists solely in-frame clones and lacks some. The sample has around 20,000 clones, 80% to 90% seen once; the top ten hold about a sixth. Source: CD4+ or CD8+ T cells sorted from blood, taken in a trial of the OX40 agonist ivuxolimab. Every receptor here comes from an adult with an advanced solid tumor such as melanoma, head and neck, liver or kidney cancer. CDR3s include the opening cysteine and the closing phenylalanine or tryptophan. A D gene is named only where the DNA matches it firmly. Part of the rows lack a size; the others show once, few, many or a class for expanded clones.

TRBJ2-5 . TRBV7-6 . TGTGCCAGCAGCACCGGAGGGGCGGAGACCCAGTACTTC CASSTGGAETQYF
TRBJ2-7 TRBD2 TRBV4-2 . TGTGCCAGCAGCCAAGACACGAGAATAGCGGGAGGCTACGAGCAGTACTTC CASSQDTRIAGGYEQYF
TRBJ2-3 TRBD2 TRBV5-4 . TGTGCCAGCAGCCCGGTTGGCGGGGGGGCCTCAGATACGCAGTATTTT CASSPVGGGASDTQYF
TRBJ1-4 . TRBV6-5 . TGTGCGGGTTACGGTAATGAAAAACTGTTTTTT CAGYGNEKLFF
TRBJ2-1 TRBD2 TRBV5-1 . TGCGCCAGCAGCTTTATCATAGCGGGAGGGTACAATGAGCAGTTCTTC CASSFIIAGGYNEQFF
TRBJ2-1 TRBD2 TRBV5-4 . TGTGCCAGCAGCTTTCCTTACGGGGGGGCCTACAATGAGCAGTTCTTC CASSFPYGGAYNEQFF
TRBJ2-3 TRBD2 TRBV7-2 . TGTGCCAGCAGCCCAAGACTAGCGGGAGGGTTTAGGACAGATACGCAGTATTTT CASSPRLAGGFRTDTQYF
TRBJ2-3 TRBD2 TRBV12-5 . TGTGCCGCGGGGGGGACAGATACGCAGTATTTT CAAGGTDTQYF
TRBJ2-7 TRBD2 TRBV18 once TGTGCCAGCTCACCAAGGGCTAGCGGAGGGGTCTCCTACGAGCAGTACTTC CASSPRASGGVSYEQYF
TRBJ2-7 . TRBV2 . TGTGCCAGCCACAAGAGCGGCAGCTCGTACGAGCAGTACTTC CASHKSGSSYEQYF
TRBJ2-7 . TRBV15 . TGTGCCACCAGCAGAGATTGGTTGCGCGGGACCTCCTACGAGCAGTACTTC CATSRDWLRGTSYEQYF
TRBJ1-4 TRBD1 TRBV19 . TGTGCCAGTAGTCGAGAGGGCAGGGGGGAACCGAATGAAAAACTGTTTTTT CASSREGRGEPNEKLFF
TRBJ2-7 TRBD1 TRBV12-5 . TGTGCTAGTGGTTTGGTTCGGACAGGGGCGTTCTCGAATCGCTCCTACGAGCAGTACTTC CASGLVRTGAFSNRSYEQYF
TRBJ1-1 TRBD1 TRBV6-6 . TGTGCCAGCCTTGGGACAGGAGTAAGGGCTTTCTTT CASLGTGVRAFF
TRBJ2-1 TRBD2 TRBV6-5 few TGTGCCAGCAGGCCCACTAGCGGGAGCTACTTTGAGCAGTTCTTC CASRPTSGSYFEQFF
TRBJ2-5 TRBD2 TRBV11-2 once TGTGCCAGCAGCTTAAAGCGGGGAGGGGTAGGGTACCAAGAGACCCAGTACTTC CASSLKRGGVGYQETQYF
TRBJ1-2 . TRBV5-6 . TGTGCCAGCAGCTTCGGGGGCAACTATGGCTACACCTTC CASSFGGNYGYTF
TRBJ1-2 . TRBV6-6 . TGTGCCAGCACCACCCGACAGGACTATGGCTACACCTTC CASTTRQDYGYTF
TRBJ2-7 . TRBV5-5 . TGTGCCAGCACCTACCTAGTGGGTACCTCCTACGAGCAGTACTTC CASTYLVGTSYEQYF
TRBJ1-1 . TRBV18 . TGTGCCAGCTCACGGTCCATCGGGCACACTGAAGCTTTCTTT CASSRSIGHTEAFF
TRBJ2-7 . TRBV5-1 . TGCGCCAGCAGCCCCGGACGGGGCTACGAGCAGTACTTC CASSPGRGYEQYF
TRBJ2-5 . TRBV5-6 . TGTGCCAGCAGCCTCTTGGAGACCCAGTACTTC CASSLLETQYF
TRBJ1-2 . TRBV7-3 few TGTGCCAGCAGCCTAGGTACGGGATATGGCTACACCTTC CASSLGTGYGYTF
TRBJ1-5 TRBD1 TRBV27 . TGTGCCAGCGGACAGGTCGGGCAGCCCCAGCATTTT CASGQVGQPQHF
TRBJ1-5 TRBD1 TRBV18 . TGTGCCAGCTCCCCTTCCGGACAGGGCAGTTCGGATCAGCCCCAGCATTTT CASSPSGQGSSDQPQHF
TRBJ1-1 TRBD1 TRBV27 . TGTGCCAGCAGTTTTGGGACAGACGCTGAAGCTTTCTTT CASSFGTDAEAFF
TRBJ2-1 . TRBV9 . TGTGCCAGCAGCGTAGGATCTAGCTCCTACAATGAGCAGTTCTTC CASSVGSSSYNEQFF
TRBJ1-5 . TRBV30 . TGTGCCTGGAGTCCCGGTTTGGATCAGCCCCAGCATTTT CAWSPGLDQPQHF
TRBJ1-6 TRBD1 TRBV13 . TGTGCCGCTAACAGGGGTCCTAATTCACCCCTCCACTTT CAANRGPNSPLHF
TRBJ2-3 . TRBV19 . TGTGCCAGTAGGGCCATTGACACAGATACGCAGTATTTT CASRAIDTDTQYF
TRBJ1-3 . TRBV7-9 . TGTGCCAGCAGCTTAGGGACTGGAAACACCATATATTTT CASSLGTGNTIYF
TRBJ2-1 . TRBV5-1 . TGCGCCAGCAGCTGGTACAGCGGCCAGAACAATGAGCAGTTCTTC CASSWYSGQNNEQFF
TRBJ1-6 TRBD1 TRBV7-2 . TGTGCCAGCAGTGACAGGGGGCGAAATTCACCCCTCCACTTT CASSDRGRNSPLHF
TRBJ2-7 TRBD2 TRBV4-2 . TGTGCCAGCAGCCTCCCCGGGGGGGACGGGGGTTACGAGCAGTACTTC CASSLPGGDGGYEQYF
TRBJ2-5 TRBD2 TRBV18 . TGTGCCAGCTCAGGACCGGGACTAGCGGGAAGAGAGACCCAGTACTTC CASSGPGLAGRETQYF
TRBJ1-3 . TRBV6-4 . TGTGCCAGCAGTGATTCTTCCTGGACGGGAAACACCATATATTTT CASSDSSWTGNTIYF
TRBJ2-7 . TRBV5-8 . TGTGCCAGCAGCTTGGGGAGCCCTACCTACGAGCAGTACTTC CASSLGSPTYEQYF
TRBJ2-7 TRBD1 TRBV19 . TGTGCCAGTAGTATCACAGGGGACGGTTACTACGAGCAGTACTTC CASSITGDGYYEQYF
TRBJ1-3 TRBD1 TRBV10-2 . TGCGCCAGCACCCAGGGGGTTACTAGCTCTGGAAACACCATATATTTT CASTQGVTSSGNTIYF
TRBJ2-2 TRBD1 TRBV10-2 . TGCGCCAGCAGTGAGCGCGGGCAGGGGGCGAACACCGGGGAGCTGTTTTTT CASSERGQGANTGELFF
TRBJ1-4 . TRBV27 . TGTGCCAGCAGTTGGAGGGTTAATGAAAAACTGTTTTTT CASSWRVNEKLFF
TRBJ2-7 TRBD1 TRBV4-2 . TGTGCCAGCAGCCAAGGACCCGGGACAGTTTACGAGCAGTACTTC CASSQGPGTVYEQYF
TRBJ1-1 TRBD1 TRBV5-4 . TGTGCCAGCAGCCGAGACAGGGCGGAAGAAGCTTTCTTT CASSRDRAEEAFF
TRBJ2-7 . TRBV5-1 . TGCGCCAGCAATCGGGGCGGGACCTACCCCTACGAGCAGTACTTC CASNRGGTYPYEQYF
TRBJ2-2 . TRBV5-1 . TGCGCCAGCAGCCCCTCCGGGACATATAGCGCCGGGGAGCTGTTTTTT CASSPSGTYSAGELFF
TRBJ2-3 TRBD2 TRBV9 . TGTGCCAGCAGCGTAGGGACTAGCGGGGGATTTTATACGCAGTATTTT CASSVGTSGGFYTQYF
TRBJ2-3 . TRBV5-6 once TGTGCCAGCAGCACCCGGGTGGATACGCAGTATTTT CASSTRVDTQYF
TRBJ1-1 TRBD1 TRBV7-6 once TGTGCCAGCAGCCCTCAGGGGGCGGACACTGAAGCTTTCTTT CASSPQGADTEAFF
TRBJ1-1 . TRBV20-1 . TGCAGTGCCCGGGGGGGGTATGAAGCTTTCTTT CSARGGYEAFF
TRBJ1-1 . TRBV4-1 . TGCGCCAGCAGCCAAGATCCCTCTAGGCCAGGGCTTGAAGCTTTCTTT CASSQDPSRPGLEAFF
TRBJ1-2 . TRBV4-3 . TGCGCCAGCAGCCACGATGAACCCTCCAGGGCTTGGAACTATGGCTACACCTTC CASSHDEPSRAWNYGYTF
TRBJ2-7 TRBD1 TRBV4-1 few TGCGCCAGCAGCCAAGTTAACACAGGGGGTCTCTCCTACGAGCAGTACTTC CASSQVNTGGLSYEQYF
TRBJ1-5 . TRBV18 . TGTGCCAGCACTCAGTTTTCGGGAGGGAATCAGCCCCAGCATTTT CASTQFSGGNQPQHF
TRBJ2-3 TRBD2 TRBV7-8 . TGTGCCAGCAGCTTAAGGCCTAGTCGGGAGGGCCTAGATACGCAGTATTTT CASSLRPSREGLDTQYF
TRBJ1-6 TRBD1 TRBV10-3 . TGTGCCACCCAGGGGGCGTTGGGCAATTCACCCCTCCACTTT CATQGALGNSPLHF